This is a list of T cell receptor beta chains from one sample in a study of control samples from healthy donors and cancer patients. Using immunoSEQ multiplex PCR, the repertoire was profiled, and TCRdb retains in-frame clones only, with some absent. The sample holds about 150,000 clones, about 94% seen once. Source material: blood. These receptors were taken from a middle-aged man in good health. CDR3s include the opening cysteine and the closing phenylalanine or tryptophan. The D gene is left open where the match is weak. Where a row states a size, it is once, few, many or the class of an expanded clone; other rows omit it.

TRBJ2-1,.,.,TRBV5-1,CASSPRSPNEQFF,TGCGCCAGCAGCCCCCGATCCCCCAATGAGCAGTTCTTC
TRBJ2-1,.,TRBD1,TRBV9,CASSPRTGGSYNEQFF,TGTGCCAGCAGCCCCCGGACAGGGGGCTCCTACAATGAGCAGTTCTTC
TRBJ2-7,many,.,TRBV7-2,CASSLSLGPGEQYF,TGTGCCAGCAGCTTATCCCTAGGGCCGGGCGAGCAGTACTTC
TRBJ1-1,.,.,TRBV10-3,CAISALASDTEAFF,TGTGCCATCAGTGCCCTGGCCAGCGACACTGAAGCTTTCTTT
TRBJ1-2,.,TRBD1,TRBV4-1,CASSPTRQGPSYGYTF,TGCGCCAGCAGCCCAACGCGACAGGGCCCGTCCTATGGCTACACCTTC
TRBJ2-7,.,.,TRBV5-1,CASRSLTYEQYF,TGCGCCAGCAGAAGCCTAACCTACGAGCAGTACTTC
TRBJ1-6,.,.,TRBV7-8,CASSLSDSLNSPLHF,TGTGCCAGCAGCTTATCGGACAGTTTGAATTCACCCCTCCACTTT
TRBJ1-1,once,.,TRBV12-1,CASPEGVPGMNTEAFF,TGTGCCAGCCCCGAGGGGGTCCCGGGAATGAACACTGAAGCTTTCTTT
TRBJ1-4,.,.,TRBV25-1,CASSEYGARLFF,TGTGCCAGCAGTGAATACGGGGCGCGACTGTTTTTT
TRBJ2-7,.,TRBD1,TRBV6-2/TRBV6-3,CASSYSDWDRGTYYEQYF,TGTGCCAGCAGTTACTCGGATTGGGACAGGGGGACCTACTACGAGCAGTACTTC
TRBJ2-3,.,TRBD2,TRBV9,CASSPGRPPDTQYF,TGTGCCAGCAGCCCCGGGAGGCCCCCAGATACGCAGTATTTT
TRBJ2-3,.,TRBD2,TRBV9,CASSVGGGLAGTSTDTQYF,TGTGCCAGCAGCGTAGGAGGGGGACTAGCGGGGACTAGCACAGATACGCAGTATTTT
TRBJ1-5,.,.,TRBV27,CASSLSGENQPQHF,TGTGCCAGCAGTTTATCAGGGGAGAATCAGCCCCAGCATTTT
TRBJ2-1,.,TRBD2,TRBV2,CASRSGGSSYNEQFF,TGTGCCAGCAGGAGCGGGGGGAGCTCCTACAATGAGCAGTTCTTC
TRBJ1-1,once,.,TRBV4-1,CASSQGKGDTEAFF,TGCGCCAGCAGCCAGGGCAAAGGGGACACTGAAGCTTTCTTT
TRBJ1-3,.,.,TRBV30,CAWRYPPGHPKWTNTIYF,TGTGCCTGGAGGTACCCTCCGGGACATCCCAAGTGGACCAACACCATATATTTT
TRBJ2-1,.,TRBD2,TRBV7-2,CASRLAGGNNEQFF,TGTGCCAGCCGATTAGCGGGGGGGAACAATGAGCAGTTCTTC
TRBJ1-4,.,.,TRBV14,CASNRAPKEKLFF,TGTGCCAGCAACCGGGCCCCCAAGGAAAAACTGTTTTTT
TRBJ1-5,.,.,TRBV24-1,CATSDRRWNQPQHF,TGTGCCACCAGTGATCGGCGCTGGAATCAGCCCCAGCATTTT
TRBJ1-1,once,.,TRBV12-3/TRBV12-4,CASSKNGVTEAFF,TGTGCCAGCAGCAAAAACGGGGTCACTGAAGCTTTCTTT
TRBJ2-7,.,.,TRBV3-1/TRBV3-2,CASSPFRAPTYEQYF,TGTGCCAGCAGCCCCTTCAGGGCACCCACCTACGAGCAGTACTTC
TRBJ1-2,.,.,TRBV6-2/TRBV6-3,CASSYPDSSYTF,TGTGCCAGCAGTTACCCAGACAGTTCCTACACCTTC
TRBJ1-5,.,.,TRBV30,CAWSSGGPVPQHF,TGTGCCTGGAGTAGTGGGGGGCCCGTACCCCAGCATTTT
TRBJ2-7,.,TRBD1,TRBV4-1,CASSQTTGGGDEQYF,TGCGCCAGCAGCCAAACGACAGGGGGCGGCGACGAGCAGTACTTC
TRBJ1-3,.,.,TRBV7-9,CAPEGHSGNTIYF,TGTGCCCCGGAGGGCCACTCTGGAAACACCATATATTTT
TRBJ2-1,.,TRBD2,TRBV10-3,CAISESGLAGGNEQFF,TGTGCCATCAGTGAGTCGGGCCTAGCGGGGGGCAATGAGCAGTTCTTC
TRBJ1-1,.,TRBD1,TRBV6-5,CASSSLVGQGFTEAFF,TGTGCCAGCAGTTCGCTAGTCGGACAGGGGTTCACTGAAGCTTTCTTT
TRBJ1-1,.,.,TRBV20-1,CSARDPRGAFF,TGCAGTGCTAGAGATCCCAGGGGAGCTTTCTTT
TRBJ2-7,.,.,TRBV2,CASSEGTNLYEQYF,TGTGCCAGCAGTGAAGGGACAAATCTTTACGAGCAGTACTTC
TRBJ1-1,.,TRBD1,TRBV30,CAWSLARTGLTEAFF,TGTGCCTGGAGTCTAGCCCGGACAGGGTTGACTGAAGCTTTCTTT
TRBJ2-7,.,.,TRBV6-1,CASSEVPVAHEQYF,TGTGCCAGCAGTGAAGTCCCGGTAGCCCACGAGCAGTACTTC
TRBJ1-3,once,.,TRBV7-6,CASSPTFNSGNTIYF,TGTGCCAGCAGCCCGACGTTCAACTCTGGAAACACCATATATTTT
TRBJ1-1,.,.,TRBV19,CASIDGWNTEAFF,TGTGCCAGTATTGACGGGTGGAACACTGAAGCTTTCTTT
TRBJ2-7,.,.,TRBV12-3/TRBV12-4,CASSNDSSYEQYF,TGTGCCAGCAGTAACGACAGCTCCTACGAGCAGTACTTC
TRBJ2-1,.,.,TRBV19,CATSILSNVGEQFF,TGTGCCACCTCAATACTTTCGAACGTCGGTGAGCAGTTCTTC
TRBJ2-3,.,.,TRBV7-8,CASSLEGGRTDTQYF,TGTGCCAGCAGCTTAGAGGGGGGGCGCACAGATACGCAGTATTTT
TRBJ2-2,.,.,TRBV2,CASSEGAGAITGELFF,TGTGCCAGCAGTGAAGGGGCGGGGGCGATCACCGGGGAGCTGTTTTTT
TRBJ1-5,once,.,TRBV7-2,CASSWGRGNQPQHF,TGTGCCAGCAGCTGGGGCAGAGGCAATCAGCCCCAGCATTTT
TRBJ1-1,.,.,TRBV18,CASSMAGRNTEAFF,TGTGCCAGCTCAATGGCGGGGAGGAACACTGAAGCTTTCTTT
TRBJ1-1,.,TRBD1,TRBV7-9,CASSPFNPGQANTEAFF,TGTGCCAGCAGCCCTTTCAATCCGGGACAGGCTAACACTGAAGCTTTCTTT
TRBJ1-3,.,.,TRBV4-1,CASSQDSMRGNTIYF,TGCGCCAGCAGCCAAGACTCTATGCGTGGAAACACCATATATTTT
TRBJ1-6,.,.,TRBV28,CASSWGVDSPLHF,TGTGCCAGCAGTTGGGGGGTCGATTCACCCCTCCACTTT
TRBJ2-2,.,.,TRBV5-4,CASSLVGTLDTGELFF,TGTGCCAGCAGCTTGGTAGGAACCCTCGACACCGGGGAGCTGTTTTTT
TRBJ2-4,.,.,TRBV19,CASSIDGQLRLAKNIQYF,TGTGCCAGTAGTATAGACGGACAGTTGAGGCTAGCCAAAAACATTCAGTACTTC
TRBJ1-2,.,.,TRBV4-3,CASSLGNGRYTF,TGCGCCAGCAGCCTGGGGAACGGTCGCTACACCTTC
TRBJ2-1,once,.,TRBV6-5,CASSYDSNNEQFF,TGTGCCAGCAGCTACGACAGCAACAATGAGCAGTTCTTC
TRBJ1-1,once,.,TRBV30,CAWSSPPGAGNTEAFF,TGTGCCTGGAGTTCGCCCCCAGGGGCGGGGAACACTGAAGCTTTCTTT
TRBJ2-7,.,.,TRBV10-2,CASRLNYEQYF,TGCGCCAGCAGGCTAAATTACGAGCAGTACTTC
TRBJ1-6,.,TRBD1,TRBV6-1,CASSEGTGRSSPLHF,TGTGCCAGCAGTGAAGGGACAGGGAGGAGTTCACCCCTCCACTTT
TRBJ1-6,once,.,TRBV27,CASSFGRVMGSPLHF,TGTGCCAGCAGTTTCGGCAGGGTGATGGGTTCACCCCTCCACTTT